A selection of T cell receptor beta chains follows, all from one sample in a study of human versus mouse CDR3 diversity and MHC coevolution. Measured with immunoSEQ multiplex PCR; TCRdb has only the in-frame clones, and not every one. The sample lists tens of thousands of clones, around 94% occurring once. The sequenced sample was naive CD4+ T cells from blood. The receptors come from a person aged 55 to 69 in good health. Each CDR3 is given with its conserved first and last residue. D genes are given only for firm matches. Where a row states a size, it is once, few, many or the class of an expanded clone; other rows omit it.

v_call	j_call	clone_size	d_call	cdr3_aa	cdr3_nt
TRBV9	TRBJ2-6	NA	TRBD2	CASSPRVGGSAGANVLTF	TGTGCCAGCAGCCCCCGGGTGGGCGGGAGTGCTGGGGCCAACGTCCTGACTTTC
TRBV12-5	TRBJ2-5	NA	TRBD1	CASAPGWTGALGETQYF	TGTGCTAGTGCCCCGGGGTGGACAGGGGCTTTGGGAGAGACCCAGTACTTC
TRBV5-5	TRBJ2-2	NA	TRBD2	CASSLLLAAGELFF	TGTGCCAGCAGCTTGTTACTAGCGGCCGGGGAGCTGTTTTTT
TRBV4-2	TRBJ1-5	NA	TRBD1	CASSQEPTGTASNQPQHF	TGTGCCAGCAGCCAAGAGCCAACCGGGACAGCTAGCAATCAGCCCCAGCATTTT
TRBV28	TRBJ1-1	NA	TRBD1	CASSPPGQGASTEAFF	TGTGCCAGCAGCCCCCCGGGACAGGGGGCGAGTACTGAAGCTTTCTTT
TRBV9	TRBJ2-2	NA	NA	CASSVETERWDTGELFF	TGTGCCAGCAGCGTAGAGACAGAGAGGTGGGACACCGGGGAGCTGTTTTTT
TRBV19	TRBJ2-7	NA	NA	CASRGEPYEQYF	TGTGCCAGTAGGGGAGAACCCTACGAGCAGTACTTC
TRBV19	TRBJ1-5	NA	NA	CASMTWGLGNQPQHF	TGTGCCAGTATGACCTGGGGGCTGGGCAATCAGCCCCAGCATTTT
TRBV5-4	TRBJ2-2	NA	TRBD2	CASSSGLAPNTGELFF	TGTGCCAGCAGCTCAGGACTAGCTCCAAACACCGGGGAGCTGTTTTTT
TRBV19	TRBJ1-1	NA	TRBD1	CASSSPGTVNTEAFF	TGTGCCAGTAGTAGCCCCGGGACAGTGAACACTGAAGCTTTCTTT
TRBV5-6	TRBJ2-3	NA	TRBD1	CASSSQGAFADTQYF	TGTGCCAGCAGCTCCCAGGGGGCGTTTGCAGATACGCAGTATTTT
TRBV9	TRBJ1-1	once	NA	CASSYTTAGNTEAFF	TGTGCCAGCAGCTATACTACGGCGGGGAACACTGAAGCTTTCTTT
TRBV6-6	TRBJ2-7	once	NA	CASSSPYSGDYEQYF	TGTGCCAGCAGCTCCCCCTATAGCGGAGACTACGAGCAGTACTTC
TRBV29-1	TRBJ1-1	NA	TRBD1	CSVKVTGVPDTEAFF	TGCAGCGTTAAGGTGACAGGGGTCCCTGACACTGAAGCTTTCTTT
TRBV5-1	TRBJ1-6	NA	TRBD1	CASSALTGDSPLHF	TGCGCCAGCAGCGCCCTGACAGGGGACTCACCCCTCCACTTT
TRBV11-3	TRBJ1-1	NA	TRBD1	CASSFRDRGPWNTEVFF	TGTGCCAGCAGCTTCCGGGACAGGGGGCCATGGAACACTGAAGTTTTCTTT
TRBV30	TRBJ1-1	NA	TRBD1	CAWSPGGASEAFF	TGTGCCTGGAGTCCAGGGGGCGCTTCCGAAGCTTTCTTT
TRBV7-3	TRBJ1-3	few	NA	CASSLSPTGGNTIYF	TGTGCCAGCAGCTTATCCCCGACGGGGGGAAACACCATATATTTT
TRBV27	TRBJ2-7	NA	TRBD2	CASSQTSGRLSYEQYF	TGTGCCAGCAGCCAGACTAGCGGGAGGCTCTCCTACGAGCAGTACTTC
TRBV9	TRBJ1-1	NA	NA	CASSVDTEDTEAFF	TGTGCCAGCAGCGTAGACACGGAGGACACTGAAGCTTTCTTT
TRBV6-5	TRBJ1-1	NA	TRBD1	CASSSGQETNTEAFF	TGTGCCAGCAGTTCTGGACAGGAAACGAACACTGAAGCTTTCTTT
TRBV30	TRBJ2-3	NA	NA	CAWNPSGADTQYF	TGTGCCTGGAACCCATCAGGGGCCGATACGCAGTATTTT
TRBV7-2	TRBJ2-5	NA	NA	CASSLGSKWYQETQYF	TGTGCCAGCAGTTTAGGAAGCAAATGGTACCAAGAGACCCAGTACTTC
TRBV6-6	TRBJ1-2	few	TRBD1	CASSYGTGNYGYTF	TGTGCCAGCAGTTACGGGACAGGGAACTATGGCTACACCTTC
TRBV18	TRBJ2-1	NA	NA	CASSPLGGVGPPYNEQFF	TGTGCCAGCTCACCACTGGGTGGAGTGGGGCCCCCCTACAATGAGCAGTTCTTC
TRBV28	TRBJ2-4	NA	NA	CASSLPVAKNIQYF	TGTGCCAGCAGTTTACCTGTAGCCAAAAACATTCAGTACTTC
TRBV29-1	TRBJ1-4	NA	TRBD1	CSVEGTGGHEKLFF	TGCAGCGTTGAAGGCACAGGGGGGCATGAAAAACTGTTTTTT
TRBV2	TRBJ2-5	NA	TRBD1	CAGAGGHETQYF	TGTGCCGGGGCAGGGGGACACGAGACCCAGTACTTC
TRBV7-9	TRBJ2-7	NA	TRBD2	CASSPGTSGTSYEQYF	TGTGCCAGCAGCCCTGGGACTAGCGGGACCTCCTACGAGCAGTACTTC
TRBV5-4	TRBJ2-7	NA	NA	CASSLVGADEQYF	TGTGCCAGCAGCCTGGTTGGGGCGGACGAGCAGTACTTC
TRBV5-1	TRBJ1-1	NA	TRBD1	CASSTGGGRTEAFF	TGCGCCAGCAGCACAGGGGGCGGCAGGACTGAAGCTTTCTTT
TRBV10-3	TRBJ2-3	NA	NA	CAIRGWGDTDTQYF	TGTGCCATCAGGGGATGGGGGGACACAGATACGCAGTATTTT
TRBV10-1	TRBJ2-1	NA	TRBD2	CASSGPLAGTHNEQFF	TGCGCCAGCAGTGGACCCCTAGCGGGAACCCACAATGAGCAGTTCTTC
TRBV23-1	TRBJ1-5	NA	NA	CASSQSGEADQPQHF	TGCGCCAGCAGTCAATCGGGAGAGGCTGATCAGCCCCAGCATTTT
TRBV7-6	TRBJ1-1	once	NA	CASSTMLDTEAFF	TGTGCCAGCAGCACCATGTTAGACACTGAAGCTTTCTTT
TRBV6-6	TRBJ1-1	NA	TRBD1	CASSYSTGDTEAFF	TGTGCCAGCAGTTACTCGACAGGGGACACTGAAGCTTTCTTT
TRBV6-4	TRBJ2-1	NA	NA	CASSRSGLNNEQFF	TGTGCCAGCAGTCGCTCGGGACTTAACAATGAGCAGTTCTTC
TRBV11-2	TRBJ1-2	NA	TRBD1	CASSRTGSGGYTF	TGTGCCAGCAGCAGGACAGGGAGTGGAGGCTACACCTTC
TRBV11-2	TRBJ2-3	once	TRBD2	CASSLGLATDTQYF	TGTGCCAGCAGCCTCGGACTAGCGACAGATACGCAGTATTTT
TRBV28	TRBJ1-2	NA	TRBD1	CASRLDRGPLDGYTF	TGTGCCAGCAGGCTGGACAGGGGTCCCCTTGATGGCTACACCTTC
TRBV7-9	TRBJ2-3	NA	NA	CASSSKQGGADTQYF	TGTGCCAGCAGCTCCAAACAGGGCGGCGCAGATACGCAGTATTTT
TRBV27	TRBJ2-2	NA	TRBD1	CASRWGQGVNTGELFF	TGTGCCAGCAGATGGGGACAGGGCGTAAACACCGGGGAGCTGTTTTTT
TRBV19	TRBJ2-2	NA	NA	CASRESPATGELFF	TGTGCCAGTAGGGAGTCTCCTGCGACCGGGGAGCTGTTTTTT
TRBV28	TRBJ1-2	NA	TRBD1	CASSAPGTGSYGYTF	TGTGCCAGCAGTGCACCGGGGACAGGTTCGTATGGCTACACCTTC
TRBV9	TRBJ2-5	NA	NA	CASSVGAGRMETQYF	TGTGCCAGCAGCGTAGGTGCAGGGAGGATGGAGACCCAGTACTTC